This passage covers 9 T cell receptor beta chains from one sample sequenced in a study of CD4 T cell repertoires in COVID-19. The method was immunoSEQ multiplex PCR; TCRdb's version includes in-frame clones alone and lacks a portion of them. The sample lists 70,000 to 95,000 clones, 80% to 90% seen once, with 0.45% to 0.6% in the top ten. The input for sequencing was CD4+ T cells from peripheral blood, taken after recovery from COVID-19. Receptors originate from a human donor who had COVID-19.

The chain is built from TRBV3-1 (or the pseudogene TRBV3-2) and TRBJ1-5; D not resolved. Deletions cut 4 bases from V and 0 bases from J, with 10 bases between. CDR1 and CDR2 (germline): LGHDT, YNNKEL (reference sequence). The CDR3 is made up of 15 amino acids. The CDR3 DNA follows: TGTGCCAGCAGCCCGACACAGAATAGCAATCAGCCCCAGCATTTT. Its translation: CASSPTQNSNQPQHF.

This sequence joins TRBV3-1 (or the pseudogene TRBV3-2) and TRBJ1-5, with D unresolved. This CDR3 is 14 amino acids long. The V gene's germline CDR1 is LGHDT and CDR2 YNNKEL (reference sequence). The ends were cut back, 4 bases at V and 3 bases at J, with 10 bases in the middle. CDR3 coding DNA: TGTGCCAGCAGCCCGGAGTGGGACAATCAGCCCCAGCATTTT. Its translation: CASSPEWDNQPQHF.

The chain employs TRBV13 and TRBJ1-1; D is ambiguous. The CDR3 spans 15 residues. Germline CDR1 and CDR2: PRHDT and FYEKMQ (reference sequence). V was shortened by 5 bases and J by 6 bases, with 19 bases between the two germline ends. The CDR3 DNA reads TGTGCCAGCAGCCCAAGACCTACCCCCACTTCTGAAGCTTTCTTT. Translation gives CASSPRPTPTSEAFF.

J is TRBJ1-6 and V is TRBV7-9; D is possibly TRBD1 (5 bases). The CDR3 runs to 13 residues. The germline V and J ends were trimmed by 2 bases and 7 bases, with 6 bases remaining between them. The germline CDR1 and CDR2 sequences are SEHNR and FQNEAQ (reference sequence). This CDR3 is CASSLQGNSPLHF. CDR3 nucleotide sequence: TGTGCCAGCAGCTTACAGGGAAATTCACCCCTCCACTTT.

CDR3 coding DNA: TGTGCCAGCTCACCATGTCGGTCAGGAGGTTGTGAACTGTTTTTT. Translation: CASSPCRSGGCELFF. The V and J genes are TRBV18 and TRBJ1-4; no reliable D call. Between the trimmed V and J ends, which lost 2 bases and 12 bases, there was a span of 19 bases. The CDR3 consists of 15 residues. Germline loops: CDR1 KGHSH, CDR2 LQKENI. Supplemented by reference TRBV18 and TRBJ1-4, the full variable domain reads NAGVMQNPRHLVRRRGQEARLRCSPMKGHSHVYWYRQLPEEGLKFMVYLQKENIIDESGMPKERFSAEFPKEGPSILRIQQVVRGDSAAYFCASSPCRSGGCELFFGSGTQLSVL.

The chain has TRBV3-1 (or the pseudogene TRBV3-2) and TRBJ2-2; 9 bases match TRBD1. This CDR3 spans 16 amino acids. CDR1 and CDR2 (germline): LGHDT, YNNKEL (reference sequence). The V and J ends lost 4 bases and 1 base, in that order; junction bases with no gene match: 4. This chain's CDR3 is CASSPPGQGNTGELFF. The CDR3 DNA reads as TGTGCCAGCAGCCCACCGGGACAGGGGAACACCGGGGAGCTGTTTTTT.

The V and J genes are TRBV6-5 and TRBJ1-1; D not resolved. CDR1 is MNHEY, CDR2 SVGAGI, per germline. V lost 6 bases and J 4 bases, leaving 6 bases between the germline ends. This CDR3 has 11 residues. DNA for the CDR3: TGTGCCAGCAGAAGACGCACTGAAGCTTTCTTT. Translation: CASRRRTEAFF.

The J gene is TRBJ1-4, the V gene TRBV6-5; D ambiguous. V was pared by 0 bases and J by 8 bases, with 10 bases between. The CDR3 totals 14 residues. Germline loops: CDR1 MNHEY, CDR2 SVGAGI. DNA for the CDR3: TGTGCCAGCAGTTACTCTGGAGGGTACGAAAAACTGTTTTTT. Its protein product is CASSYSGGYEKLFF.

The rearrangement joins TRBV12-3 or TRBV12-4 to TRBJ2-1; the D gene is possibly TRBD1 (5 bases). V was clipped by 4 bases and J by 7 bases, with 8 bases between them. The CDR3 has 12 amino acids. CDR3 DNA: TGTGCCAGCAGTTCACAGGCAAATGAGCAGTTCTTC. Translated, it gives CASSSQANEQFF.